The rows below give T cell receptor beta chains drawn from one sample of a study of response to subunit inactivated influenza vaccine. From the RT-PCR reads, TCRdb called clonotypes with MiXCR, one entry per CDR3 protein. The sample has a few hundred thousand distinct CDR3 sequences, approximately 15% seen once. This material consisted of PBMCs from blood, taken about 13 days after vaccination. Source of these receptors: a middle-aged man who received an inactivated influenza vaccine. CDR3s leave out the opening cysteine and the closing phenylalanine or tryptophan.

TRBV6-1,TRBJ1-5,ASSGETGMRKSQPQH
TRBV29-1,TRBJ2-3,SVPSGSFTDTQY
TRBV6-2/TRBV6-3,TRBJ1-1,ASSYAGGTEAF
TRBV12-3/TRBV12-4,TRBJ2-1,ASSPPERSYNEQF
TRBV28,TRBJ2-3,ASTPGIQSTDTQY
TRBV5-1,TRBJ2-7,ASSQTGPPYEQY
TRBV12-3/TRBV12-4,TRBJ2-3,ASSAEGLTQY
TRBV7-2,TRBJ2-2,ASSPDRGSGELF
TRBV4-3,TRBJ2-3,ASSQDLPGSSTDTQY
TRBV6-1,TRBJ2-1,ASSNSGGQINEQF
TRBV27,TRBJ2-7,ASSLSGTAQGNEQY
TRBV5-8,TRBJ2-5,ASTFGMRNQETQY
TRBV6-1,TRBJ1-2,ASSDDSRYGYT
TRBV7-9,TRBJ2-5,ASSLGLAEGTQY
TRBV6-2/TRBV6-3,TRBJ1-5,ASSYLLARRNQPQH
TRBV6-2/TRBV6-3,TRBJ2-1,ASSPGLAGGPHEQF
TRBV10-2,TRBJ1-1,ASSESRSEAF
TRBV2,TRBJ2-7,ASSGRLQVLSYEQY
TRBV10-3,TRBJ2-7,AIRRTGMDEQY
TRBV30,TRBJ2-3,AWSVQGDTQY
TRBV20-1,TRBJ2-1,CARGPPGLAGTNEQF
TRBV7-2,TRBJ2-7,ASSRADNYEQY